This T cell receptor beta chain is drawn from a study of technical replicates of blood from several donors. Assay: immunoSEQ multiplex PCR; the TCRdb copy retains only in-frame clones and omits some. The table lists about 74,000 clones, 95% of them singletons. Germline loops: CDR1 MNHNY, CDR2 SVGAGI (reference sequence). The CDR3 runs to 16 residues. The trim removed 0 bases at V and 8 bases at J, leaving 6 bases unmatched. The receptor comes from a human donor in good health. The chain links TRBV6-6 to TRBJ2-1; 11 nucleotides match TRBD2. Specimen: T cells isolated from PBMCs. The CDR3 is CASSYSLLAGVDEQFF. DNA of the CDR3: TGTGCCAGCAGTTACTCGTTACTAGCGGGAGTTGATGAGCAGTTCTTC.